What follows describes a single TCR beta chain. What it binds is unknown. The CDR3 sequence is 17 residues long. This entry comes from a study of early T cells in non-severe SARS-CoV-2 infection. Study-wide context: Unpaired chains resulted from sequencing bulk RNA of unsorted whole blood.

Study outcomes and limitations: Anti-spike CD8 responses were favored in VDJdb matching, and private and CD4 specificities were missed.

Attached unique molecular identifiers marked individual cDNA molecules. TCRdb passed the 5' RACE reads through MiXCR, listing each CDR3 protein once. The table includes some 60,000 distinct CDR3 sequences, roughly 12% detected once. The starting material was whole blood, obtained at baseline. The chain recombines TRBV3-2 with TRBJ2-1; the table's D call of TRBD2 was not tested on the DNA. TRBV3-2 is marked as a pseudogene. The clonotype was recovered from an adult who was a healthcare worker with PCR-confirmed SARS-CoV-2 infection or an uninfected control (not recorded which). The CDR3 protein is CASSQVARLAGGNEQFF. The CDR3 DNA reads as TGTGCCAGCAGCCAAGTAGCCCGACTAGCGGGGGGCAATGAGCAGTTCTTC.